The 14 T cell receptor beta chains given below trace back to one sample, sequenced in a study of blood T cell repertoires in COVID-19. The assay was immunoSEQ multiplex PCR, and TCRdb's table has in-frame clones only and misses some. This table has roughly 100,000 clones, about 78% appearing once. The specimen sequenced was peripheral blood. The receptor source for this set is a man between 60 and 75 years old with active or convalescent COVID-19.

The V call is TRBV18, the J call TRBJ2-4, with D possibly TRBD1 on 5 matching bases. The germline V and J ends were trimmed by 3 bases and 5 bases, with 14 bases remaining between them. This CDR3 region has 15 residues. Germline-derived CDR1 and CDR2 are KGHSH and LQKENI. The CDR3 sequence: CASSPPGQPQNIQYF. CDR3 in DNA: TGTGCCAGCTCACCTCCAGGGCAACCCCAAAACATTCAGTACTTC.

This chain joins TRBV19 and TRBJ2-3; the D is unclear. The CDR3 spans 12 residues. Between the trimmed V and J ends, which lost 5 bases and 2 bases, there was a span of 5 bases. In germline, CDR1 is LNHDA, CDR2 SQIVND (reference sequence). CDR3 coding DNA: TGTGCCAGTAGTCCGTCCACAGATACGCAGTATTTT. Encoded protein: CASSPSTDTQYF.

This chain connects TRBV9 to TRBJ2-5; TRBD2 matches 10 bases. The V and J ends lost 0 bases and 5 bases, in that order; junction bases with no gene match: 7. Germline V gene lookup returns CDR1 SGDLS and CDR2 YYNGEE. The CDR3 totals 16 residues. CDR3 sequence (DNA): TGTGCCAGCAGCGTAGGGCTAGCGGGAGTGGAGGAGACCCAGTACTTC. Translated, it gives CASSVGLAGVEETQYF.

J is TRBJ2-3 and V is TRBV28; 7 bases are a match to TRBD2. CDR1 is MDHEN, CDR2 SYDVKM, per germline. Losses at the gene ends were 5 bases for V and 5 bases for J; bases not matched to a gene: 10. This CDR3 spans 15 amino acids. Written as DNA, the CDR3 is TGTGCCAGCAGTCTGGGGCTAGCGGTAGGAGATACGCAGTATTTT. Protein: CASSLGLAVGDTQYF. Looking up the rest from reference TRBV28 and TRBJ2-3 gives the full variable domain: DVKVTQSSRYLVKRTGEKVFLECVQDMDHENMFWYRQDPGLGLRLIYFSYDVKMKEKGDIPEGYSVSREKKERFSLILESASTNQTSMYLCASSLGLAVGDTQYFGPGTRLTVL.

The V and J genes are TRBV27 and TRBJ1-2; D uncertain. Germline CDR1 and CDR2: MNHEY and SMNVEV (reference sequence). The CDR3 loop spans 14 amino acids. Trimming left V 6 bases short and J 2 bases short, with 13 bases between. CDR3 loop: CASRSGSSNYGYTF. For the CDR3, the DNA is TGTGCCAGCAGGTCGGGATCCTCAAACTATGGCTACACCTTC.

This sequence joins TRBV7-9 and TRBJ1-2, with D possibly being TRBD1 (5 bases). The CDR3 extends over 17 amino acids. The V gene lost 1 base and the J gene lost 4 bases, with 19 bases spanning the gap. The germline CDR1 and CDR2 sequences are SEHNR and FQNEAQ (reference sequence). CDR3 in amino acids: CASSLERMRGTVYGYTF. The CDR3 DNA reads as TGTGCCAGCAGCTTAGAACGGATGCGGGGGACGGTCTATGGCTACACCTTC.

The rearrangement links TRBV6-2 or TRBV6-3 to TRBJ2-7; possibly TRBD2 for D (6 bases). Trimming left V 4 bases short and J 2 bases short, with 12 bases between. The CDR3 is 14 amino acids. The germline V gene has CDR1 MNHEY and CDR2 SVGEGT. The CDR3 loop is CASSLVGGPYEQYF. The CDR3 coding sequence is TGTGCCAGCAGTTTGGTGGGAGGACCCTACGAGCAGTACTTC.

The chain combines TRBV27 with TRBJ1-2, with 8 bases that match TRBD1. The germline V gene has CDR1 MNHEY and CDR2 SMNVEV (reference sequence). Trimming took 4 bases from V and 5 from J; bases not matched to a gene: 6. The CDR3 totals 14 residues. The CDR3 loop reads CASSSSGGAYGYTF. The CDR3 DNA follows: TGTGCCAGCAGTTCGTCAGGGGGCGCTTATGGCTACACCTTC.

This CDR3 reads CASSRLEENIQYF. The CDR3 DNA follows: TGCGCCAGCAGCAGGTTAGAGGAAAACATTCAGTACTTC. The chain recombines TRBV5-1 with TRBJ2-4; no clear D gene. The V gene lost 4 bases and the J gene lost 5 bases, with 10 bases spanning the gap. CDR3 length: 13 amino acids. CDR1 is SGHRS and CDR2 is YFSETQ in the germline V gene.

The rearrangement joins TRBV7-8 to TRBJ2-7, with 10 bases lining up with TRBD2. J lost 1 base, V lost 0 bases, and 6 bases had no gene match. The germline V gene has CDR1 SGHVS and CDR2 FQNEAQ. The CDR3 length is 17 residues. The CDR3 protein is CASSLAHWTSGSYEQYF. In DNA, the CDR3 is TGTGCCAGCAGCTTAGCGCATTGGACTAGCGGATCCTACGAGCAGTACTTC.

The gene calls are TRBV29-1 and TRBJ1-2; TRBD1 matches 8 bases. CDR3 size: 13 residues. The V segment lost 1 base and the J segment 3 bases; nucleotides outside the gene matches: 1. From germline, CDR1 is SQVTM and CDR2 ANQGSEA. The CDR3 spells CSVEGQGHYGYTF. CDR3 in DNA: TGCAGCGTTGAAGGACAGGGGCACTATGGCTACACCTTC.

The rearrangement uses TRBV7-9 and TRBJ2-5; the D gene is possibly TRBD2 (6 bases). The CDR3 sequence is 15 residues long. Germline V gene sequence: CDR1 SEHNR, CDR2 FQNEAQ (reference sequence). Trimming took 0 bases from V and 2 from J, leaving 10 bases between them. The CDR3: CASSLAGDSQETQYF. As DNA, the CDR3 is TGTGCCAGCAGCTTAGCTGGGGACTCACAAGAGACCCAGTACTTC.

The chain couples TRBV11-2 to TRBJ2-1, with D maybe TRBD1 (5 bases). The CDR3 runs to 15 residues. Trimming pared 1 base from V and 4 bases from J, leaving 11 bases between. Per germline, CDR1 SGHAT and CDR2 FQNNGV. For the CDR3, the DNA is TGTGCCAGCAGCTTAGTAGGGGTGGGTTACAATGAGCAGTTCTTC. Translating it yields CASSLVGVGYNEQFF. Using reference TRBV11-2 and TRBJ2-1 for the parts outside the CDR3, the full variable domain is EAGVAQSPRYKIIEKRQSVAFWCNPISGHATLYWYQQILGQGPKLLIQFQNNGVVDDSQLPKDRFSAERLKGVDSTLKIQPAKLEDSAVYLCASSLVGVGYNEQFFGPGTRLTVL.

The CDR3 region has the DNA TGTGCCACCCCACTCCGGGGGAGGGGACCCCTCCACTTT. It translates to CATPLRGRGPLHF. The gene calls are TRBV21-1 and TRBJ1-6. TRBV21-1 is a known pseudogene. CDR3 size: 13 residues.